A selection of T cell receptor beta chains follows, all from one sample in a study of shared clonotypes between healthy human individuals. The repertoire was sequenced with immunoSEQ multiplex PCR; TCRdb's copy has only in-frame clones and lacks some. The sample lists 550,000 to 750,000 clones, about 92% occurring once. The sample consisted of naive CD8+ T cells sorted from blood. The receptors derive from a man under 40 in good health. CDR3s include the opening cysteine and the closing phenylalanine or tryptophan. A D gene is named only where the DNA matches it firmly. Where a row states a size, it is once, few, many or the class of an expanded clone; other rows omit it.

j_gene: TRBJ2-3; d_gene: NA; v_gene: TRBV7-9; abundance: NA; CDR3nt: TGTGCCACCGGACAAATAGGCACAGATACGCAGTATTTT; CDR3aa: CATGQIGTDTQYF
j_gene: TRBJ2-1; d_gene: TRBD2; v_gene: TRBV5-1; abundance: NA; CDR3nt: TGCGCCAGCTTCCCGGGACTAGCGTCGAGCTCCTACAATGAGCAGTTCTTC; CDR3aa: CASFPGLASSSYNEQFF
j_gene: TRBJ2-7; d_gene: TRBD2; v_gene: TRBV4-1; abundance: NA; CDR3nt: TGCGCCAGCAGCCAGAGTGTGGGGGGGGTACCCTTGACCTACGAGCAGTACTTC; CDR3aa: CASSQSVGGVPLTYEQYF
j_gene: TRBJ2-7; d_gene: TRBD2; v_gene: TRBV7-7; abundance: NA; CDR3nt: TGTGCTAGCAGCCCAGGACTAGCGGGAGTAGCTTACGAGCAGTACTTC; CDR3aa: CASSPGLAGVAYEQYF
j_gene: TRBJ2-7; d_gene: NA; v_gene: TRBV7-9; abundance: NA; CDR3nt: TGTGCCAGCAGCTACGGTCTTCGGGGTAACGACTACGAGCAGTACTTC; CDR3aa: CASSYGLRGNDYEQYF
j_gene: TRBJ2-1; d_gene: TRBD2; v_gene: TRBV4-3; abundance: NA; CDR3nt: TGCGCCAGCAGCCAAGGACTAGCGTATGAGCAGTTCTTC; CDR3aa: CASSQGLAYEQFF
j_gene: TRBJ1-1; d_gene: TRBD1; v_gene: TRBV29-1; abundance: NA; CDR3nt: TGCAGCGTGACAGGGAGGTCTGAAGCTTTCTTT; CDR3aa: CSVTGRSEAFF
j_gene: TRBJ2-5; d_gene: NA; v_gene: TRBV11-3; abundance: once; CDR3nt: TGTGCCAGCAGCTCCATTAGGGAAGAGACCCAGTACTTC; CDR3aa: CASSSIREETQYF
j_gene: TRBJ1-1; d_gene: NA; v_gene: TRBV19; abundance: NA; CDR3nt: TGTGCCAGTAGTATCGGGCTAAGGGCAGACGCGGGAACGAACACTGAAGCTTTCTTT; CDR3aa: CASSIGLRADAGTNTEAFF
j_gene: TRBJ2-7; d_gene: TRBD1; v_gene: TRBV5-1; abundance: NA; CDR3nt: TGCGCCAGCAGCCGCAGGACAGGGGACGTCCACGAGCAGTACTTC; CDR3aa: CASSRRTGDVHEQYF
j_gene: TRBJ1-1; d_gene: NA; v_gene: TRBV7-9; abundance: once; CDR3nt: TGTGCCAGCAGCTTGTTGCCCGGGGAGAACACTGAAGCTTTCTTT; CDR3aa: CASSLLPGENTEAFF
j_gene: TRBJ2-1; d_gene: NA; v_gene: TRBV5-3; abundance: NA; CDR3nt: TGTGCCAGAAGCTCTACCTCGGACTCTTACAATGAGCAGTTCTTC; CDR3aa: CARSSTSDSYNEQFF
j_gene: TRBJ2-1; d_gene: TRBD2; v_gene: TRBV29-1; abundance: NA; CDR3nt: TGCAGCCAAGCGGGAGGCCCTAACAATGAGCAGTTCTTC; CDR3aa: CSQAGGPNNEQFF
j_gene: TRBJ2-3; d_gene: NA; v_gene: TRBV28; abundance: NA; CDR3nt: TGTGCCAGCAGTTTAGAGCTCCGAACTAGCACAGATACGCAGTATTTT; CDR3aa: CASSLELRTSTDTQYF
j_gene: TRBJ1-5; d_gene: TRBD1; v_gene: TRBV27; abundance: NA; CDR3nt: TGTGCCAGCAGTCACAAGACAGGGATTCAGCCCCAGCATTTT; CDR3aa: CASSHKTGIQPQHF
j_gene: TRBJ2-1; d_gene: NA; v_gene: TRBV14; abundance: NA; CDR3nt: TGTGCCAGCAGCCAGTGGGGGGGGCTAGCCAACAATGAGCAGTTCTTC; CDR3aa: CASSQWGGLANNEQFF
j_gene: TRBJ2-7; d_gene: TRBD1; v_gene: TRBV5-4; abundance: NA; CDR3nt: TGTGCCAGCAGCGTTGAGGGACAGGGGGCATACGAGCAGTACTTC; CDR3aa: CASSVEGQGAYEQYF
j_gene: TRBJ1-5; d_gene: NA; v_gene: TRBV11-2; abundance: NA; CDR3nt: TGTGCCAGCAGCTTAGGAACAGGGTTGGTTCAGCCCCAGCATTTT; CDR3aa: CASSLGTGLVQPQHF
j_gene: TRBJ2-7; d_gene: NA; v_gene: TRBV29-1; abundance: NA; CDR3nt: TGCAGCGTTGAAGTCTTAGGCGACGAAGCCTACGAGCAGTACTTC; CDR3aa: CSVEVLGDEAYEQYF
j_gene: TRBJ2-7; d_gene: TRBD2; v_gene: TRBV19; abundance: NA; CDR3nt: TGTGCCAGTAGTCCGGGACTAGCGAGCGAGCAGTACTTC; CDR3aa: CASSPGLASEQYF
j_gene: TRBJ2-3; d_gene: TRBD2; v_gene: TRBV19; abundance: many; CDR3nt: TGTGCCAGTAGTGTGACTAGCGGGAATCAGGCGTTAACAAAGGATACGCAGTATTTT; CDR3aa: CASSVTSGNQALTKDTQYF
j_gene: TRBJ2-7; d_gene: NA; v_gene: TRBV28; abundance: NA; CDR3nt: TGTGCCAGCAGTTCCCCGGCAGACGCCTACGAGCAGTACTTC; CDR3aa: CASSSPADAYEQYF
j_gene: TRBJ1-3; d_gene: TRBD1; v_gene: TRBV9; abundance: once; CDR3nt: TGTGCCAGCAGCGGATATACCGGGACAGGCTCTGGAAACACCATATATTTT; CDR3aa: CASSGYTGTGSGNTIYF
j_gene: TRBJ2-7; d_gene: TRBD1; v_gene: TRBV28; abundance: NA; CDR3nt: TGTGCCAGCAGTTCGTTGAACAGGGGCTACGGATCCTACGAGCAGTACTTC; CDR3aa: CASSSLNRGYGSYEQYF
j_gene: TRBJ2-7; d_gene: NA; v_gene: TRBV27; abundance: NA; CDR3nt: TGTGCCAGCAGCACTCAAAGACAGTACCCCCCAAGCGAGCAGTACTTC; CDR3aa: CASSTQRQYPPSEQYF
j_gene: TRBJ2-7; d_gene: TRBD2; v_gene: TRBV28; abundance: NA; CDR3nt: TGTGCCAGCAGTTCCCGACTAGCGGAAACCTACGAGCAGTACTTC; CDR3aa: CASSSRLAETYEQYF
j_gene: TRBJ2-1; d_gene: TRBD1; v_gene: TRBV11-2; abundance: NA; CDR3nt: TGTGCCAGCAGCGGGACAGGATACTACAATGAGCAGTTCTTC; CDR3aa: CASSGTGYYNEQFF
j_gene: TRBJ2-1; d_gene: NA; v_gene: TRBV21-1; abundance: NA; CDR3nt: TGTGCCAGCAGCAAATTGGTAGCGGGACTAGACAATGAGCAGTTCTTC; CDR3aa: CASSKLVAGLDNEQFF
j_gene: TRBJ2-7; d_gene: NA; v_gene: TRBV28; abundance: NA; CDR3nt: TGTGCCAGCAGTTTAAAGTTATGGTCCTACGAGCAGTACTTC; CDR3aa: CASSLKLWSYEQYF
j_gene: TRBJ2-5; d_gene: TRBD2; v_gene: TRBV7-9; abundance: NA; CDR3nt: TGTGCCAGCAGACCCGATTCGGGAGCGGGAGGGCAAGAGACCCAGTACTTC; CDR3aa: CASRPDSGAGGQETQYF
j_gene: TRBJ2-2; d_gene: TRBD1; v_gene: TRBV7-9; abundance: NA; CDR3nt: TGTGCCAGCAGCCCCCCGGGACAGCCACTTCCCGGGGAGCTGTTTTTT; CDR3aa: CASSPPGQPLPGELFF
j_gene: TRBJ1-1; d_gene: NA; v_gene: TRBV10-3; abundance: once; CDR3nt: TGTGCCATCAGTGAGTCCCAGTCGCACACTGAAGCTTTCTTT; CDR3aa: CAISESQSHTEAFF
j_gene: TRBJ2-7; d_gene: NA; v_gene: TRBV7-9; abundance: NA; CDR3nt: TGTGCCAGCAGCTTCGGCGGATCCTACGAGCAGTACTTC; CDR3aa: CASSFGGSYEQYF